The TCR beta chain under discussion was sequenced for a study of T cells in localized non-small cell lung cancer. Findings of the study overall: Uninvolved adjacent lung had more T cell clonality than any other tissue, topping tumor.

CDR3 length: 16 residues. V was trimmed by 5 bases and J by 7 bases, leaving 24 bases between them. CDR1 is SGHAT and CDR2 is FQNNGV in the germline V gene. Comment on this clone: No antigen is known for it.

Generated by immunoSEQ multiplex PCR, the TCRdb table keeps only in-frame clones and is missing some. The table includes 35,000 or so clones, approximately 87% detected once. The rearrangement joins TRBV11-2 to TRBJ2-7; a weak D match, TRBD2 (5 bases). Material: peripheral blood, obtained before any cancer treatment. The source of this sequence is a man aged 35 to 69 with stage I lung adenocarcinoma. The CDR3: CASSPRLAGGGGEQYF. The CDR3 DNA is TGTGCCAGCAGCCCCAGGCTGGCGGGCGGAGGTGGGGAGCAGTACTTC.